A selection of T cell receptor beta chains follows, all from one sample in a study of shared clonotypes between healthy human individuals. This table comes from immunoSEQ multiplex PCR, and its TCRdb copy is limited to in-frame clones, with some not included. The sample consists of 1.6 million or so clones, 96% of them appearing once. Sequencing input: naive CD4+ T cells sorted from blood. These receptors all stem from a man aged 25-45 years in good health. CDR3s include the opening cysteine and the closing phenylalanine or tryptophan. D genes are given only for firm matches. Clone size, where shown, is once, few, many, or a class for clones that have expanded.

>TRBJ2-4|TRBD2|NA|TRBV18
TGTGCCAGCTCCGAACGAGCGGGAATCCTAGAGAAGGCCAAAAACATTCAGTACTTC
CASSERAGILEKAKNIQYF
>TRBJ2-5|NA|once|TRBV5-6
TGTGCCAGCAGCTTGGGTTGGGGAAACCAAGAGACCCAGTACTTC
CASSLGWGNQETQYF
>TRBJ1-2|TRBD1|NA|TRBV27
TGTGCCAGCAGCCCCGCGTTACTTGGCTCCGGGACAGGGCATGGCTACACCTTC
CASSPALLGSGTGHGYTF
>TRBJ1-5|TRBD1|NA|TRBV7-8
TGTGCCAGCAGCTTAGACCGGGACAGACTAAGGTCCAATCAGCCCCAGCATTTT
CASSLDRDRLRSNQPQHF
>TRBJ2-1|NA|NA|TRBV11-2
TGTGCCAGCAGCTTAGATGGGCGCCGGATTACCTACAATGAGCAGTTCTTC
CASSLDGRRITYNEQFF
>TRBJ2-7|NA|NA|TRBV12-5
TGTGCTAGTGGCTCCGGACTACCTCCATACGAGCAGTACTTC
CASGSGLPPYEQYF
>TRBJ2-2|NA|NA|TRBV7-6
TGTGCCAGCAGCTTAAGGGCGACCGGGGAGCTGTTTTTT
CASSLRATGELFF
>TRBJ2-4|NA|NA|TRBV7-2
TGTGCCAGCAGCTCCACACAGGGAAAACAGTACTTC
CASSSTQGKQYF
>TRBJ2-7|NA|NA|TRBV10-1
TGCGCCAGCAACTCAGGTTCCGGCGAGCAGTACTTC
CASNSGSGEQYF
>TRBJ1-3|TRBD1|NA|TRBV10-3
TGTGCCATCAGCGGGACAGACGGAAACACCATATATTTT
CAISGTDGNTIYF
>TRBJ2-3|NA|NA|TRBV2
TGTGCCAGCAGTAAAGGACGGCACCCGGGTAGCACAGATACGCAGTATTTT
CASSKGRHPGSTDTQYF
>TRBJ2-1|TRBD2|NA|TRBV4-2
TGTGCCAGCAGCCCTAGCGGCCCCAGCTCCTACAATGAGCAGTTCTTC
CASSPSGPSSYNEQFF
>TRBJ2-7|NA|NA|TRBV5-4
TGTGCCAGCAGCTTGTTCAGAGCGGACTACGAGCAGTACTTC
CASSLFRADYEQYF
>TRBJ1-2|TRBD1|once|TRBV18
TGTGCCAGCTCACTACCACCGGGACAGAACTATGGCTACACCTTC
CASSLPPGQNYGYTF
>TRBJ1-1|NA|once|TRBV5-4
TGTGCCAGCAGCTTGGACAGGGTGAACACTGAAGCTTTCTTT
CASSLDRVNTEAFF
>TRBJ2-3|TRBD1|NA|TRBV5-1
TGCGCCAGCAGCCGAAGACAGGGTGGGGCCTTAGACACGCAGTATTTT
CASSRRQGGALDTQYF
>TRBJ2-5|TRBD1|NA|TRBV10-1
TGCGCCAGCAGTGGACCCGGGACAGGAGAGAGTACGCAAGAGACCCAGTACTTC
CASSGPGTGESTQETQYF
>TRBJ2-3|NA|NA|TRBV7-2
TGTGCCAGCAGCCGGCAGTCAGGGGCAGATACGCAGTATTTT
CASSRQSGADTQYF
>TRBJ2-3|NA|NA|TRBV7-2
TGTGCCAGCAGCTTACAGAGCGGGAGCACAGATACGCAGTATTTT
CASSLQSGSTDTQYF
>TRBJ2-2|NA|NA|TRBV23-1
TGCGCCAGCACCTTCGACGATCCGTTCCCCGGGGAGCTGTTTTTT
CASTFDDPFPGELFF
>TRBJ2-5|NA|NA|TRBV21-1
TGTGCCAGCAGCAAACGCTACAGGGGGTTGGAGACCCAGTACTTC
CASSKRYRGLETQYF
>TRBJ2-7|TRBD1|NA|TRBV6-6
TGTGCCAGCAGTCGTCCGGGACAGTCTAACGAGCAGTACTTC
CASSRPGQSNEQYF
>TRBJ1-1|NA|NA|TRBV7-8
TGTGCCAGCAGCTTCCCCCAGAACACTGAAGCTTTCTTT
CASSFPQNTEAFF
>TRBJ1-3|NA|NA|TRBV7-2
TGTGCCAGCAGCTTAGTGGGATTTGGAAACACCATATATTTT
CASSLVGFGNTIYF